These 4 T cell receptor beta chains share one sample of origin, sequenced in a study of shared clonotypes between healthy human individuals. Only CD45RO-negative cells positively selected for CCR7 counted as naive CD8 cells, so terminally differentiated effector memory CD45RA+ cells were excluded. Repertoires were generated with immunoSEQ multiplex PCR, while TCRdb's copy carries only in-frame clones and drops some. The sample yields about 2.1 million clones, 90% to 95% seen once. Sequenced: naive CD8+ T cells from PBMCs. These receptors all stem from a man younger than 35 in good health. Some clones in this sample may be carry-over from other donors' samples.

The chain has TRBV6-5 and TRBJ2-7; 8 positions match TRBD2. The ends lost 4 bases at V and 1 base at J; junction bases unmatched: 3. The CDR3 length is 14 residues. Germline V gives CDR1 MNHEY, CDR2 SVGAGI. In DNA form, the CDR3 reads TGTGCCAGCAGTTCACGGGGGGGGTCCTACGAGCAGTACTTC. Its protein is CASSSRGGSYEQYF.

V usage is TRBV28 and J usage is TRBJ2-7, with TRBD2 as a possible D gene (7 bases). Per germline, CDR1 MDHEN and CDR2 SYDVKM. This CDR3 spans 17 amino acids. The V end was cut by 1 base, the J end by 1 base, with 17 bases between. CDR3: CASSLLKRDTESYEQYF. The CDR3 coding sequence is TGTGCCAGCAGTTTATTGAAGCGGGACACCGAGTCCTACGAGCAGTACTTC.

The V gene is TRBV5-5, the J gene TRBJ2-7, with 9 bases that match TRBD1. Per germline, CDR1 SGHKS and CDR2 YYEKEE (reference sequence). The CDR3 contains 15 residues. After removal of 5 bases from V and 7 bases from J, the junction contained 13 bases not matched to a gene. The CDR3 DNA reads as TGTGCCAGCAGGCCAACCGGGACAGGGTTCGGGGAGCAGTACTTC. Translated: CASRPTGTGFGEQYF.

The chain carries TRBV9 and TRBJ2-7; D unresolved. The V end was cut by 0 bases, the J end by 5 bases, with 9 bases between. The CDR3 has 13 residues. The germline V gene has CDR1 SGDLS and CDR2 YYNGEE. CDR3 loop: CASSVDWSDEQYF. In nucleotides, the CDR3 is TGTGCCAGCAGCGTAGATTGGAGCGACGAGCAGTACTTC.